The clone carrying this T cell receptor beta chain has just a few counts. The antigen remains unidentified. The V end lost 2 bases, the J end lost 6 bases, and 17 bases lay between the germline ends. The CDR3 is 16 amino acids. These data are taken from a study of T-cell reconstitution after alpha-beta-depleted transplantation in children. Study results and limitations: Day-60 TCRbeta diversity that was high in some patients was derived from surviving recipient T cells and thymic progenitors. T cells produced anew were the main source of T-cell counts and diversity one year after transplant.

The library targeted TCRbeta and was prepared with unique molecular identifiers. Each CDR3 protein is one row after TCRdb ran MiXCR on the PCR reads. The sample includes approximately 430,000 distinct CDR3 sequences, around 15% seen only once; the top ten take around 28%. V usage is TRBV12-3 or TRBV12-4 and J usage is TRBJ2-1, with a possible D match to TRBD1 (6 bases). The specimen comprised PBMCs, mostly from graft donor cells, sampled 360 days after TCRalphabeta/CD19-depleted stem cell transplant. The clonotype comes from a boy less than two years old who had a stem cell transplant for Wiskott-Aldrich syndrome, so the T cells may come from the graft donor. CDR3 protein: CASSLRGSTIPNEQFF. CDR3 bases: TGTGCCAGCAGTTTAAGGGGGTCCACCATCCCCAATGAGCAGTTCTTC.